This TCR beta chain was recorded in a study of blood T cell repertoires in COVID-19 (dated by TCRdb to about 2020). Background on the whole study: Collaborator samples came from the United States, Italy and Spain and covered acute and convalescent phases of COVID-19. The prospective study material was composed of cDNA or gDNA derived from T cells, B-cell-depleted T cells, or PBMCs. Subjects who had been exposed to COVID-19, were actively infected with it, or had recovered from it provided the deeply sampled blood TCRbeta repertoires that made up the dataset. The repertoires were made available in a free public database intended to serve as a resource for research on the immune response to SARS-CoV-2. Samples came from the ongoing ImmuneRACE study (first 160 participants) plus 1,254 subjects from 6 global collaborators. Nearly every sample came with metadata listing a de-identified subject ID, COVID-19 status, age in years and sex. Where available, HLA class I and class II types were obtained from metadata supplied by the sample provider rather than from assay-based typing. The paper's findings and limits, for the study overall: How much clinical and demographic metadata was included differed by source and by participant, and the metadata was provided uncurated.

A word on this clone: Its antigen remains unidentified. No base quality values were provided; no much bigger clone lies one nucleotide off.

Whole blood was collected in K2EDTA tubes by collaborating institutions according to the institutions' own protocols. For TCRbeta analysis, collaborator samples were shipped as frozen whole blood, as isolated PBMCs, or as DNA extracted from either sample type. TCRbeta CDR3 regions were amplified from genomic DNA by means of the immunoSEQ Assay, a bias-controlled multiplex PCR. In the original analysis: The number of nucleated cells in each sample was estimated by amplification of reference gene primers within the assay. To quantify the absolute abundance of each unique TCRbeta CDR3 rearrangement, sequence reads were collapsed and filtered. For each sample, productive Simpson clonality was calculated as the square root of Simpson's diversity index over productive rearrangements. Not all clones reach the TCRdb copy of this immuneACCESS table, which keeps in-frame sequences only. Checked studies attribute under half of the gap to unresolved V genes and leave the rest unexplained. That table furnishes V, J and clone size, whereas the DNA furnished D and trimming. For this sample the table gives tens of thousands of clones, of which around 87% were detected only once. The top ten hold 1% to 1.5% of the sample.

Taken from the germline V gene, the CDR1 and CDR2 loops are SGHAT and FQNNGV. Deletion took 2 bases off V and 4 bases off J, with a span of 20 bases between the germline ends. From its cysteine to its phenylalanine, the CDR3 spans 17 amino acids. The DNA shown is the 51-base CDR3, in frame from base 1. Sequenced input: peripheral blood. The receptor comes from a woman in her sixties with acute or convalescent COVID-19. The rearranged chain carries TRBV11-2 and TRBJ2-5; no D gene call is confident. The CDR3 loop reads CASSLRRPPGIIETQYF. Here is the DNA: TGTGCCAGCAGCTTAAGACGGCCTCCAGGAATTATAGAGACCCAGTACTTC.